The 17 T cell receptor beta chains below were found in one sample sequenced in a study of blood T cell repertoires in COVID-19. Sequenced by immunoSEQ multiplex PCR; TCRdb stores in-frame clones only, minus some. This table has approximately 220,000 clones, around four fifths appearing once. The sample taken for sequencing was peripheral blood. Every receptor here comes from a woman aged 55 to 70 who had recovered from COVID-19.

The rearrangement uses TRBV3-1 (or the pseudogene TRBV3-2) and TRBJ1-5; tentative D call: TRBD1 (5 bases). The CDR3 has 13 residues. From germline, CDR1 is LGHDT and CDR2 YNNKEL (reference sequence). V lost 8 bases and J lost 6, with 14 bases in between. In DNA form, the CDR3 reads TGTGCCAGCTCCCTAGGGGCTGGTCAGCCCCAGCATTTT. Translated, it gives CASSLGAGQPQHF.

This clone came up once. This chain uses TRBV3-1 (or the pseudogene TRBV3-2) with TRBJ2-3; D is possibly TRBD2 (6 bases). The germline V gene encodes CDR1 LGHDT and CDR2 YNNKEL (reference sequence). V was trimmed by 3 bases and J by 6 bases, leaving 13 bases between them. This CDR3 contains 14 residues. The CDR3 DNA is TGTGCCAGCAGCCACCGGGGACTCCGGGATACGCAGTATTTT. It translates to CASSHRGLRDTQYF.

This sequence joins TRBV19 and TRBJ1-6, with D tentatively TRBD1 (5 bases). V lost 7 bases and J lost 0, with 16 bases in between. Germline CDR1 LNHDA, CDR2 SQIVND (reference sequence). This CDR3 spans 17 amino acids. CDR3 region: CASIIGGRDSYNSPLHF. The CDR3 DNA is TGTGCCAGTATCATCGGGGGACGTGACTCCTATAATTCACCCCTCCACTTT.

A few counts support this clone. The chain has TRBV5-1 and TRBJ1-5; D gene ambiguous. This CDR3 has 14 residues. Germline CDR1 reads SGHRS; CDR2 reads YFSETQ. Deletions cut 0 bases from V and 3 bases from J, with 7 bases between. The CDR3 region has the DNA TGCGCCAGCAGCTTGGGGGAGATCAATCAGCCCCAGCATTTT. Protein: CASSLGEINQPQHF.

This clone was counted between two and nine times. The chain has TRBV2 and TRBJ2-3, with D unclear. Germline V gene data show CDR1 as SNHLY and CDR2 as FYNNEI. This CDR3 has 13 amino acids. V lost 11 bases and J lost 2, with 14 bases in between. CDR3 protein: CAGSQLITDTQYF. Written as DNA, the CDR3 is TGTGCCGGGTCACAGCTTATCACAGATACGCAGTATTTT.

The V and J genes are TRBV24-1 and TRBJ2-2, with D possibly matching TRBD1 (6 bases). This CDR3 spans 12 amino acids. Trimming removed 4 bases from V and 8 bases from J, with 7 bases in between. Per germline, CDR1 KGHDR and CDR2 SFDVKD. CDR3 sequence reads: CATSEDRGELFF. CDR3 nucleotides: TGTGCCACCAGTGAAGACAGGGGGGAGCTGTTTTTT.

This clone was detected only a few times. The rearrangement joins TRBV9 to TRBJ2-7, with 7 bases lining up with TRBD2. The germline CDR1 and CDR2 sequences are SGDLS and YYNGEE. V lost 0 bases and J lost 4; bases outside the gene matches: 1. The CDR3 sequence is 13 residues long. CDR3 nucleotide sequence: TGTGCCAGCAGCGTAGGAGCGGGGTACGAGCAGTACTTC. Translated, it gives CASSVGAGYEQYF.

Only a few counts were recorded for this clone. This chain uses TRBV30 with TRBJ1-3; no clear D gene. From germline, CDR1 is GTSNPN and CDR2 SVGIG (reference sequence). The CDR3 runs to 13 residues. Trimming cost V 4 bases and J 2 bases, with 9 bases left between them. The CDR3 loop is CAWIPEPGNTIYF. In nucleotides, the CDR3 is TGTGCCTGGATTCCAGAACCTGGAAACACCATATATTTT.

This rearrangement joins TRBV14 to TRBJ1-2; 7 bases map to TRBD1. Germline V gene lookup returns CDR1 SGHDN and CDR2 FVKESK. V trimming: 1 base; J trimming: 4 bases; junction bases outside the gene matches: 9. There are 16 residues in the CDR3. CDR3 DNA sequence: TGTGCCAGCAGCCAAGGGCCGGGACAGCCCTCCTATGGCTACACCTTC. Translated, it gives CASSQGPGQPSYGYTF.

The chain couples TRBV7-2 to TRBJ1-2; possible D gene TRBD1, 6 bases. The V and J ends lost 3 bases and 2 bases respectively, with 13 bases between them. The CDR3 covers 15 residues. Per germline, CDR1 SGHTA and CDR2 FQGNSA. This CDR3 reads CASSLDSPRNYGYTF. The CDR3 DNA reads as TGTGCCAGCAGCTTGGACAGCCCCCGAAACTATGGCTACACCTTC.

This rearrangement joins TRBV15 to TRBJ1-1; D remains ambiguous. The V end was cut by 0 bases, the J end by 6 bases, with 17 bases between. Germline CDR1 and CDR2: LNHNV and YYDKDF (reference sequence). The length of the CDR3 is 16 residues. CDR3 DNA sequence: TGTGCCACCAGCAGAGATTCGGGAGGTTTTCTCTCTGAAGCTTTCTTT. Amino acid sequence: CATSRDSGGFLSEAFF.

The chain uses TRBV19 and TRBJ2-5, with 10 bases aligning to TRBD2. The CDR3 contains 13 residues. In germline, CDR1 is LNHDA, CDR2 SQIVND (reference sequence). V was pared by 8 bases and J by 5 bases, with 5 bases of the junction left unmatched. In nucleotides, the CDR3 is TGTGCCAGTCGGACTAGCGGTGGGGAGACCCAGTACTTC. This translates into CASRTSGGETQYF. Combining the CDR3 with reference TRBV19 and TRBJ2-5 gives the whole variable domain DGGITQSPKYLFRKEGQNVTLSCEQNLNHDAMYWYRQDPGQGLRLIYYSQIVNDFQKGDIAEGYSVSREKKESFPLTVTSAQKNPTAFYLCASRTSGGETQYFGPGTRLLVL.

In this sample, this clone turned up once. The J gene is TRBJ1-1, the V gene TRBV5-6; no clear D gene. This CDR3 region has 16 residues. Germline-derived CDR1 and CDR2 are SGHDT and YYEEEE. The ends were cut back, 2 bases at V and 0 bases at J, with 14 bases in the middle. The CDR3 bases are TGTGCCAGCAGCTTCCCCCCTGACACCGTGAACACTGAAGCTTTCTTT. This sequence encodes CASSFPPDTVNTEAFF.

The V gene is TRBV30, the J gene TRBJ2-7; the D is unclear. The CDR3 covers 12 residues. V was pared by 0 bases and J by 11 bases, with 14 bases between. The germline gives CDR1 GTSNPN, CDR2 SVGIG (reference sequence). CDR3 in DNA: TGTGCCTGGAGTGTACGGGTAGGCCCCGAGTACTTC. This gives the protein CAWSVRVGPEYF.

V gene TRBV29-1 combines with J gene TRBJ1-1; D ambiguous. The ends were cut back, 4 bases at V and 1 base at J, with 7 bases in the middle. Per germline, CDR1 SQVTM and CDR2 ANQGSEA. The CDR3 sequence is 12 residues long. CDR3 sequence: CSVAVQNTEAFF. CDR3 DNA sequence: TGCAGCGTTGCCGTACAGAACACTGAAGCTTTCTTT.

The chain recombines TRBV6-2 or TRBV6-3 with TRBJ1-1; 10 bases map to TRBD1. The ends lost 2 bases at V and 4 bases at J; junction bases unmatched: 4. This CDR3 comprises 15 residues. The germline CDR1 and CDR2 sequences are MNHEY and SVGEGT. CDR3 sequence (DNA): TGTGCCAGCAGTTACATGGACAGGGGGGCCACTGAAGCTTTCTTT. Translated, it gives CASSYMDRGATEAFF.

J is TRBJ2-7 and V is TRBV5-4; 9 bases fit TRBD2. This CDR3 region has 14 residues. Germline CDR1 and CDR2: SGHNT and YYREEE (reference sequence). After removal of 3 bases from V and 6 bases from J, the junction contained 7 bases not matched to a gene. The CDR3 loop reads CASSWNRAGGEQYF. In DNA, the CDR3 is TGTGCCAGCAGCTGGAACCGAGCGGGGGGCGAGCAGTACTTC.